This T cell receptor beta chain was sequenced in a study of T cell responses to AZD1222 COVID-19 vaccine. Study-wide findings and caveats: Samples come after the peak T cell response, not at day 14. Vaccination with two AZD1222 doses was followed by a rise in Spike-specific TCR breadth and depth. Females made up more of the donors, who were largely white British, and clonal diversity may have come out too low. Regions left unmutated in variants are reportedly the target of nearly half of spike-specific TCRs.

As for this clone: Its specificity is unknown.

Some clones are missing from TCRdb's copy, which holds only in-frame ones; the method was immunoSEQ multiplex PCR. The repertoire holds 90,000 to 100,000 clones, nearly 90% seen once, with just under 3% in the top ten. The CDR3 covers 16 residues. The V end lost 2 bases, the J end lost 5 bases, and 17 bases lay between the germline ends. Germline CDR1 reads MRHNA; CDR2 reads SNTAGT. V gene TRBV6-4 combines with J gene TRBJ2-3; tentatively, D is TRBD2 (7 bases). The origin of this receptor is an adult in good health. Sequenced material: peripheral blood, taken on day 0 of AZD1222 vaccination. CDR3 loop: CASSDGIGGQGDTQYF. CDR3 in DNA: TGTGCCAGCAGTGACGGGATCGGGGGGCAGGGAGATACGCAGTATTTT.